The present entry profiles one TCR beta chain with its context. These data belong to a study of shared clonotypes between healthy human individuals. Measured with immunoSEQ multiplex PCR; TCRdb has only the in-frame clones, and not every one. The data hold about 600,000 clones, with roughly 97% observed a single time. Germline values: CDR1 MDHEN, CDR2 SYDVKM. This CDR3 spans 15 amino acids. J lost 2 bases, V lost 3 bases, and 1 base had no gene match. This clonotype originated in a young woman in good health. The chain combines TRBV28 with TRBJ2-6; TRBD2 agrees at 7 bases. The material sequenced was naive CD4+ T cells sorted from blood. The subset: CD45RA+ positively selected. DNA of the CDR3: TGTGCCAGCAGTTTCCTAGCGGCTGGGGCCAACGTCCTGACTTTC. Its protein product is CASSFLAAGANVLTF. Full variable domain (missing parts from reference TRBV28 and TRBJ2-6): DVKVTQSSRYLVKRTGEKVFLECVQDMDHENMFWYRQDPGLGLRLIYFSYDVKMKEKGDIPEGYSVSREKKERFSLILESASTNQTSMYLCASSFLAAGANVLTFGAGSRLTVL.